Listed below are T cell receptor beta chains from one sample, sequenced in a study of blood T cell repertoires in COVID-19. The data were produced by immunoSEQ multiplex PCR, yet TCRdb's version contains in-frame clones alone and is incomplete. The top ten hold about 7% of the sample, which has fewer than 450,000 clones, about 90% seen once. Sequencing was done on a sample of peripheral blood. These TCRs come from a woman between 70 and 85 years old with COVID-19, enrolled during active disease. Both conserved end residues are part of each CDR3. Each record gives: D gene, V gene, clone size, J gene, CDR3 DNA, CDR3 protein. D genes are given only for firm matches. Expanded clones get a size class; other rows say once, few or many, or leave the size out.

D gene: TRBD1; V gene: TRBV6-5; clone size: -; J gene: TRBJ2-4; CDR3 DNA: TGTGCCAGCAGTAACCGGGACAGGGGGGTCAACATTCAGTACTTC; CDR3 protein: CASSNRDRGVNIQYF
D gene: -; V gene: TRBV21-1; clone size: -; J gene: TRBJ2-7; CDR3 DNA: TGTGCCAGCAGCAAAAGACAGGCTGACGAGCAGTACTTC; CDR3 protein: CASSKRQADEQYF
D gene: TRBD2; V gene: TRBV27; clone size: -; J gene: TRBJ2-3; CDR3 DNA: TGTGCCAGTATGCGGGGGGAGGGGGATACGCAGTATTTT; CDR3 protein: CASMRGEGDTQYF
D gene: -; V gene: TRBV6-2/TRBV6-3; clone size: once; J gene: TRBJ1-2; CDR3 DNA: TGTGCCAGCAGTTCGGACAGAACTAACTATGGCTACACCTTC; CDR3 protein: CASSSDRTNYGYTF
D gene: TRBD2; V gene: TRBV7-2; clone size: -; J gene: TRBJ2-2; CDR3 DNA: TGTGCCAGCAGCTACAGCGGGGGGAACACCGGGGAGCTGTTTTTT; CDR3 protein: CASSYSGGNTGELFF
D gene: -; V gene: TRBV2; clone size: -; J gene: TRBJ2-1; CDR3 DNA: TGTGCCAGCTGGGATCAGGGCAAGCCCACTGAGCAGTTCTTC; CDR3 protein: CASWDQGKPTEQFF
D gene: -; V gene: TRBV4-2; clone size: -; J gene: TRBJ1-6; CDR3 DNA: TGTGCCAGCAGCCAAGCAGATTCACCCCTCCACTTT; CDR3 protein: CASSQADSPLHF
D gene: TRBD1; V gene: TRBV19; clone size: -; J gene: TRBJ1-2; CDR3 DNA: TGTGCCAGTATCGACAGGGGGCTTAACTATGGCTACACCTTC; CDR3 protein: CASIDRGLNYGYTF
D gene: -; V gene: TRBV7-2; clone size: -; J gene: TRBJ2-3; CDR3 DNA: TGTGCCAGCAGCTTAGCAGGGGTCGGCGCAGATACGCAGTATTTT; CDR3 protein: CASSLAGVGADTQYF
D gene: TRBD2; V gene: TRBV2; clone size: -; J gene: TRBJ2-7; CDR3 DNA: TGTGCCAGCGCGGGACTAGCGGGGGCTTTATACGAGCAGTACTTC; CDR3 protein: CASAGLAGALYEQYF
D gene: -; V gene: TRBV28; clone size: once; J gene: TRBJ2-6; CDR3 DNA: TGTGCCAGCAGCAGAGGAGGGGCTGGGGGGGCCAACGTCCTGACTTTC; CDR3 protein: CASSRGGAGGANVLTF
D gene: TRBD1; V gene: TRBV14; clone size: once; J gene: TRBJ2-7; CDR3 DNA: TGTGCCAGTCGGGACAGCTCCTACGAGCAGTACTTC; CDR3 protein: CASRDSSYEQYF
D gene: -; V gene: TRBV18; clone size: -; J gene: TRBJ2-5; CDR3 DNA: TGTGCCAGCTCACCACAGGGGATAGAGACCCAGTACTTC; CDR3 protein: CASSPQGIETQYF
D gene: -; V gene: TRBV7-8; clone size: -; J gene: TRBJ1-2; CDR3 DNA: TGTGCCAGCAGCTTAGAGGGGTCTCTGAACTATGGCTACACCTTC; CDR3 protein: CASSLEGSLNYGYTF
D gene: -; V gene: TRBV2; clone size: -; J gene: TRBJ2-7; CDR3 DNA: TGTGCCAGCAGCGTCGGACTCTCCTACGAGCAGTACTTC; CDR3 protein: CASSVGLSYEQYF
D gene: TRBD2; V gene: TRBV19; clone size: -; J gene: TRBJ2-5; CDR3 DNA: TGTGCCAGTAGATCCGGGGGGGGCAGGGAGACCCAGTACTTC; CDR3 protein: CASRSGGGRETQYF
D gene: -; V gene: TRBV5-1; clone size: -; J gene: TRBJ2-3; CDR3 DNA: TGCGCCAGCAAGGGGATGGGAGATACGCAGTATTTT; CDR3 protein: CASKGMGDTQYF
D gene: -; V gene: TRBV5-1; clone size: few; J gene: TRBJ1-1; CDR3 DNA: TGCGCCAGCAGCTTGGAAACGGGGAGGAACACTGAAGCTTTCTTT; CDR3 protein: CASSLETGRNTEAFF
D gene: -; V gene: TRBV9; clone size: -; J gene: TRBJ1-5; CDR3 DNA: TGTGCCAGCAGCGTAGGGCAGGGGACGAACCAGCCCCAGCATTTT; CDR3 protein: CASSVGQGTNQPQHF
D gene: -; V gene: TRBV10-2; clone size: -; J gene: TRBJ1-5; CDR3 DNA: TGCGCCTGTGCCGGGGGAGGCAATCAGCCCCAGCATTTT; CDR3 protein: CACAGGGNQPQHF
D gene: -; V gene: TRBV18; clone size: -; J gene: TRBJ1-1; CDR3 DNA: TGTGCCAGCTCCGAGACAGTGAACACTGAAGCTTTCTTT; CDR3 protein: CASSETVNTEAFF
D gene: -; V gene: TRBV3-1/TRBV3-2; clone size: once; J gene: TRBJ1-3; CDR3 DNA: TGTGCCAGCACCCCCCGGGACAGAAACACCATATATTTT; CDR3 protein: CASTPRDRNTIYF
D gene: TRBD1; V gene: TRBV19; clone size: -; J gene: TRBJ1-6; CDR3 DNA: TGTGCCAGTAGTAAGGAGGACAGGGGGTATTCACCCCTCCACTTT; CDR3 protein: CASSKEDRGYSPLHF
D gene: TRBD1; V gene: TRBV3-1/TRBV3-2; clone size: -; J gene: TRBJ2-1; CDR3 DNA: TGTGCCAGCAGCCAGAACGTGAACAGGGGGCATTTCAATGAGCAGTTCTTC; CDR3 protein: CASSQNVNRGHFNEQFF
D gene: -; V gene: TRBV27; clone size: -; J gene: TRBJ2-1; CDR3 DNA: TGTGCCAGCAGTATAACGGGACAACTATACAATGAGCAGTTCTTC; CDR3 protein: CASSITGQLYNEQFF
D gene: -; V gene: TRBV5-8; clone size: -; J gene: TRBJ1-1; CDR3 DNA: TGTGCCAGCAGCTTGACTACAAGAGGGGCTTTCTTT; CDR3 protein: CASSLTTRGAFF
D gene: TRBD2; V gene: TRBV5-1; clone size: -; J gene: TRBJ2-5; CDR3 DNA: TGCGCCAGCAGCTCAAGCGGGGGGGCCGAGGGGACCCAGTACTTC; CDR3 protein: CASSSSGGAEGTQYF
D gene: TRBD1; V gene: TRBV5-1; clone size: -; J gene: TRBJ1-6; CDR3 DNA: TGCGCCAGCAGCTTGGGACAGGGGATCTCCTATAATTCACCCCTCCACTTT; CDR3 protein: CASSLGQGISYNSPLHF
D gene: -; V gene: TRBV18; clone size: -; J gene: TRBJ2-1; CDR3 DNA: TGTGCCAGCTCACCCCCAGGGCGCTCCTACAATGAGCAGTTCTTC; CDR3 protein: CASSPPGRSYNEQFF
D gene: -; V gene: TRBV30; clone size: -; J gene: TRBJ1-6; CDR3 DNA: TGTCCGCCTGGAATAGGGGATAGTAATTCACCCCTCCACTTT; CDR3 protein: CPPGIGDSNSPLHF
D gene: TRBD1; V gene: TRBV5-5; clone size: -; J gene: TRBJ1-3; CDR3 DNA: TGTGCCAGCAGCTCAGGGACAGGGGGCTCTGGAAACACCATATATTTT; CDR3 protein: CASSSGTGGSGNTIYF
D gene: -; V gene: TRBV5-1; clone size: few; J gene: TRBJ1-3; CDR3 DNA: TGCGCCAGCAGCTTGGCAGGGACTGGAAACACCATATATTTT; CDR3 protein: CASSLAGTGNTIYF
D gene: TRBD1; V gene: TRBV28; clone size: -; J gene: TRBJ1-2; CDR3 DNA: TGTGCCAGCAGTTCCTGGGGACAGGGATCACGCTACACCTTC; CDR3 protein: CASSSWGQGSRYTF
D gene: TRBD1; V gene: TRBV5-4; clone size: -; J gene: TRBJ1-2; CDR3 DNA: TGTGCCAGCAGCTGGCCGACAGGGGCGCAGGGTGGCTACACCTTC; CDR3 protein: CASSWPTGAQGGYTF
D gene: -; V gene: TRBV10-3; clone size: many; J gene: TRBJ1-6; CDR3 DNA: TGTGCCATCAGTGAGGGGGGGTTTGGTAATTCACCCCTCCACTTT; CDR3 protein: CAISEGGFGNSPLHF
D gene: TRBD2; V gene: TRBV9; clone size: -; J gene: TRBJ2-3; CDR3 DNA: TGTGCCAGCAGCGTAGCGGGGGGAAGCACAGATACGCAGTATTTT; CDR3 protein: CASSVAGGSTDTQYF